This TCR beta chain was sequenced for a study of blood T cell repertoires in COVID-19. Whole-study context: T cells, B-cell-depleted T cells, or PBMCs supplied cDNA or gDNA.

Original analysis: The authors estimated nucleated cell counts from reference gene primer amplification. Repertoires were generated with immunoSEQ multiplex PCR, while TCRdb's copy carries only in-frame clones and drops some. The DNA was the basis for D and trimming; V, J and clone size are from that table. The sample contains over 100,000 clones, more than 75% of which appear only once. The sample comprised peripheral blood. This TCR was recovered from a man aged 70 or older with acute or convalescent COVID-19.

The chain's CDR3 is CASSLGVNRVEQYF. CDR3 nucleotides: TGTGCCAGCAGCTTAGGAGTTAATCGGGTCGAGCAGTACTTC. The chain couples TRBV7-9 to TRBJ2-7, with D hard to call. V lost 1 base and J lost 6, with 13 bases in between. The length of the CDR3 is 14 residues. Germline V lookup: CDR1 SEHNR, CDR2 FQNEAQ (reference sequence).